The 28 T cell receptor beta chains below were found in one sample sequenced in a study of T cells in Graves' hyperthyroidism and ophthalmopathy. There were TCR beta CDR3 regions amplified from RNA transcripts. The study used the HTBI primer set for a first-round RT-PCR of the TCR CDR3. TCRdb fed the multiplex PCR reads into MiXCR, producing one record per CDR3 protein. The data hold under 700,000 distinct CDR3 sequences, with about a sixth observed a single time. Specimen: blood. The receptors here all came from a woman between 18 and 29 years old with Graves' hyperthyroidism.

This clonotype was recorded a few times. The chain links TRBV24-1 to TRBJ2-5; possibly TRBD2 for D (7 bases). The germline CDR1 and CDR2 sequences are KGHDR and SFDVKD. There are 17 residues in the CDR3. With 4 bases removed from V and 2 bases from J, the gap between germline ends came to 19 bases. The CDR3 DNA follows: TGTGCCACCAGTGAACCTAGGCGGGGGCGTGGACAAGAGACCCAGTACTTC. Translation: CATSEPRRGRGQETQYF.

Ten or more counts support this clonotype. V gene TRBV7-2 combines with J gene TRBJ2-7; 9 nucleotides match TRBD1. Germline CDR1 reads SGHTA; CDR2 reads FQGNSA. The CDR3 has 15 amino acids. The V and J ends lost 3 bases and 4 bases, in that order; junction bases with no gene match: 7. The CDR3 sequence: CASSLTPGQGYEQYF. The CDR3 DNA reads TGTGCCAGCAGCTTGACCCCGGGACAGGGTTACGAGCAGTACTTC.

The rearrangement joins TRBV25-1 to TRBJ2-5, with 8 bases matching TRBD1. Per the germline V gene, CDR1 is MGHDK and CDR2 is SYGVNS. CDR3 length: 16 amino acids. With V trimmed by 4 bases and J by 5 bases, 12 bases remained unmatched. CDR3: CASSGAGTGWWETQYF. Here the CDR3 DNA reads TGTGCCAGCAGTGGAGCCGGGACAGGATGGTGGGAGACCCAGTACTTC.

A note on this clonotype: A much larger clone differs by one base, so this may be a read error. J is TRBJ1-1 and V is TRBV11-3, with D perhaps matching TRBD1 (6 bases). The ends were cut back, 4 bases at V and 5 bases at J, with 14 bases in the middle. The CDR3 consists of 14 residues. Germline CDR1 is SGHNT and CDR2 is YENEEA. In DNA form, the CDR3 reads TGTGCCAGCAGCTGGGGGGCAACGGGTACTGAAGCTTTCTTT. Its protein product is CASSWGATGTEAFF.

In its sample, this clonotype was seen many times. This rearrangement joins TRBV7-3 to TRBJ2-1; 10 nucleotides line up with TRBD2. Germline-derived CDR1 and CDR2 are SGHTA and FQGTGA. The V gene end was trimmed by 5 bases and the J gene end by 2 bases; junction bases not matched to a gene: 6. The CDR3 is 16 residues long. DNA of the CDR3: TGTGCCAGCAGCCAACATAGCGGGGGGACCTACAATGAGCAGTTCTTC. Its protein product is CASSQHSGGTYNEQFF.

The chain carries TRBV6-2 or TRBV6-3 and TRBJ2-1; 8 bases fit TRBD2. The CDR3 loop spans 17 amino acids. Unmatched junction bases numbered 23, after V lost 10 bases and J lost 9 bases. The V gene's germline CDR1 is MNHEY and CDR2 SVGEGT. The CDR3 loop is CATSRPRGGGPPGEQFF. The CDR3 region has the DNA TGTGCCACTTCTCGGCCGAGGGGCGGGGGGCCGCCGGGTGAGCAGTTCTTC.

V and J are TRBV6-1 and TRBJ1-2; D not certain. This CDR3 comprises 11 residues. V lost 6 bases, J lost 8 bases, and 10 bases lay in between. Germline CDR1 is MNHNS and CDR2 is SASEGT. In DNA form, the CDR3 reads TGTGCCAGCAGCTTGGCCGAAGGCTACACCTTC. This gives the protein CASSLAEGYTF.

The chain links TRBV4-3 to TRBJ1-4; tentatively, D is TRBD1 (5 bases). The CDR3 contains 16 residues. V was pared by 3 bases and J by 8 bases, with 19 bases between. Germline CDR1 LGHNA, CDR2 YSLEER. The CDR3 bases are TGCGCCAGCAGCCATGAAAGCAGGGTCGGGAGGGAAAAACTGTTTTTT. This translates into CASSHESRVGREKLFF.

The chain uses TRBV9 and TRBJ2-1, with D unresolved. V lost 3 bases and J 3 bases, leaving 7 bases between the germline ends. This CDR3 region has 13 residues. Germline V gene lookup returns CDR1 SGDLS and CDR2 YYNGEE. CDR3 amino acids: CASSAIDYNEQFF. The DNA of the CDR3 is TGTGCCAGCAGCGCAATTGACTACAATGAGCAGTTCTTC.

This clonotype was detected many times. This sequence joins TRBV7-9 and TRBJ1-1; D call uncertain. Germline V gene data show CDR1 as SEHNR and CDR2 as FQNEAQ (reference sequence). V was cut by 5 bases and J by 1 base, with 14 bases left in between. The CDR3 is 15 residues long. The CDR3 sequence is CASSHTDRKNTEAFF. DNA for the CDR3: TGTGCCAGCAGCCATACGGACCGAAAGAACACTGAAGCTTTCTTT.

This clonotype was recorded many times. The chain employs TRBV7-9 and TRBJ2-3; no clear D. The CDR3 length is 14 residues. In germline, CDR1 is SEHNR, CDR2 FQNEAQ (reference sequence). Trimming shortened V by 2 bases and J by 2 bases, and 8 bases separated the two germline ends. The CDR3 nucleotides are TGTGCCAGCAGCTTATTTGGATCCACAGATACGCAGTATTTT. This codes for CASSLFGSTDTQYF.

This clonotype was seen many times. The rearrangement uses TRBV7-2 and TRBJ2-7, with 7 bases matching TRBD1. This CDR3 is 13 amino acids long. Germline V gives CDR1 SGHTA, CDR2 FQGNSA. The trim removed 4 bases at V and 1 base at J, leaving 1 base unmatched. The CDR3 DNA reads as TGTGCCAGCAGCTGGGGACAGTCCTACGAGCAGTACTTC. It translates to CASSWGQSYEQYF.

This clonotype was observed many times. This chain joins TRBV29-1 and TRBJ2-1; D is possibly TRBD2 (5 bases). Deletions cut 7 bases from V and 6 bases from J, with 25 bases between. The CDR3 spans 16 residues. Germline CDR1 reads SQVTM; CDR2 reads ANQGSEA. The CDR3 is CSAISTRGITANEQFF. The CDR3 DNA sequence: TGCAGCGCCATCTCGACACGGGGTATTACCGCCAATGAGCAGTTCTTC.

This clonotype was observed many times. The chain couples TRBV29-1 to TRBJ2-7; TRBD1 is a possible D gene (6 bases). Looked up from germline, CDR1 is SQVTM and CDR2 is ANQGSEA. There are 12 residues in the CDR3. The V end lost 7 bases, the J end lost 4 bases, and 14 bases lay between the germline ends. The CDR3 loop is CSARTVGYEQYF. Here the CDR3 DNA reads TGCAGCGCTCGGACAGTAGGGTACGAGCAGTACTTC.

The V and J genes are TRBV6-2 or TRBV6-3 and TRBJ2-7; 9 bases are a match to TRBD1. The V and J ends lost 5 bases and 4 bases, in that order; junction bases with no gene match: 6. The CDR3 extends over 14 amino acids. From germline, CDR1 is MNHEY and CDR2 SVGEGT. The chain's CDR3 is CASSIYRGRYEQYF. The CDR3 DNA reads TGTGCCAGCAGTATTTACAGGGGGCGGTACGAGCAGTACTTC.

The table lists this clonotype with many counts. V and J are TRBV9 and TRBJ2-1; unclear D gene. The ends were cut back, 4 bases at V and 6 bases at J, with 17 bases in the middle. CDR3 length: 15 amino acids. The germline V gene encodes CDR1 SGDLS and CDR2 YYNGEE. CDR3 residues: CASSTHPQGFNEQFF. The CDR3 DNA sequence: TGTGCCAGCAGCACCCACCCCCAAGGTTTCAATGAGCAGTTCTTC. Full variable domain (outside the CDR3, taken from reference TRBV9 and TRBJ2-1): DSGVTQTPKHLITATGQRVTLRCSPRSGDLSVYWYQQSLDQGLQFLIQYYNGEERAKGNILERFSAQQFPDLHSELNLSSLELGDSALYFCASSTHPQGFNEQFFGPGTRLTVL.

This clonotype was counted at least ten times. The V gene is TRBV12-3 or TRBV12-4, the J gene TRBJ1-4, with D tentatively TRBD1 (6 bases). This CDR3 contains 15 residues. Trimming shortened V by 5 bases and J by 7 bases, and 17 bases separated the two germline ends. The CDR3 region is CASSTDSITGEKLFF. The CDR3 DNA is TGTGCCAGCAGTACGGACAGTATAACGGGTGAAAAACTGTTTTTT.

This chain connects TRBV6-1 to TRBJ1-1; unclear D gene. With 5 bases removed from V and 3 bases from J, the gap between germline ends came to 16 bases. Germline V CDR1 and CDR2: MNHNS, SASEGT. The CDR3 is 15 amino acids. The CDR3 bases are TGTGCCAGCAGTCCCATCCTGGACGGATACACTGAAGCTTTCTTT. Translation gives CASSPILDGYTEAFF.

This clonotype was seen many times. The chain links TRBV6-1 to TRBJ2-1; TRBD1 matches at 9 bases. This CDR3 contains 14 residues. V lost 7 bases and J lost 6; bases outside the gene matches: 7. The germline CDR1 and CDR2 sequences are MNHNS and SASEGT. CDR3 sequence: CASILTGGSNEQFF. CDR3 coding DNA: TGTGCCAGCATCCTGACAGGGGGTTCCAATGAGCAGTTCTTC.

The rearrangement links TRBV28 to TRBJ2-1, with a possible D match to TRBD1 (6 bases). The CDR3 extends over 15 amino acids. V was clipped by 5 bases and J by 5 bases, with 16 bases between them. Looked up from germline, CDR1 is MDHEN and CDR2 is SYDVKM. The CDR3 protein is CASSPTGSQNNEQFF. The CDR3 coding sequence is TGTGCCAGCAGTCCAACAGGGTCCCAAAACAATGAGCAGTTCTTC. The variable domain in full, with the rest retrieved from reference TRBV28 and TRBJ2-1, is DVKVTQSSRYLVKRTGEKVFLECVQDMDHENMFWYRQDPGLGLRLIYFSYDVKMKEKGDIPEGYSVSREKKERFSLILESASTNQTSMYLCASSPTGSQNNEQFFGPGTRLTVL.

This clonotype occurred a few times. The chain combines TRBV14 with TRBJ2-1; D remains unclear. Germline CDR1 SGHDN, CDR2 FVKESK. The germline V and J ends were trimmed by 1 base and 7 bases, with 8 bases remaining between them. There are 13 residues in the CDR3. CDR3 amino acids: CASSQGRVNEQFF. The CDR3 nucleotides are TGTGCCAGCAGCCAAGGACGGGTGAATGAGCAGTTCTTC. Full variable domain (outside the CDR3, taken from reference TRBV14 and TRBJ2-1): EAGVTQFPSHSVIEKGQTVTLRCDPISGHDNLYWYRRVMGKEIKFLLHFVKESKQDESGMPNNRFLAERTGGTYSTLKVQPAELEDSGVYFCASSQGRVNEQFFGPGTRLTVL.

The chain recombines TRBV28 with TRBJ2-1; no reliable D call. This CDR3 has 12 amino acids. Germline assignment: CDR1 MDHEN and CDR2 SYDVKM. The V end lost 4 bases, the J end lost 8 bases, and 9 bases lay between the germline ends. CDR3 sequence reads: CASSSRHDEQFF. CDR3 DNA: TGTGCCAGCAGTTCCCGACATGATGAGCAGTTCTTC.

This clonotype has at least ten counts. This sequence joins TRBV7-2 and TRBJ2-7; TRBD1 agrees at 7 bases. This CDR3 has 17 amino acids. Germline V gives CDR1 SGHTA, CDR2 FQGNSA. With V trimmed by 2 bases and J by 6 bases, 16 bases remained unmatched. CDR3 in amino acids: CASSLNRLWGPGGEQYF. CDR3 nucleotides: TGTGCCAGCAGCTTAAATAGGCTGTGGGGGCCAGGGGGCGAGCAGTACTTC.

This clonotype was seen more than once but under ten times. V gene TRBV7-2 combines with J gene TRBJ1-3, with TRBD1 matching over 8 bases. The CDR3 is made up of 16 amino acids. V shed 5 bases, J shed 1 base, and the junction held 7 bases outside the gene matches. Germline assignment: CDR1 SGHTA and CDR2 FQGNSA. DNA for the CDR3: TGTGCCAGCAGCCGCCAGGGGGCAGGGTCTGGAAACACCATATATTTT. This sequence encodes CASSRQGAGSGNTIYF.

This sequence joins TRBV7-9 and TRBJ2-7; 7 positions agree with TRBD1. Germline trimming cut 4 bases from V and 0 bases from J; bases unmatched to any gene: 15. Germline assignment: CDR1 SEHNR and CDR2 FQNEAQ (reference sequence). The CDR3 covers 18 residues. The CDR3 coding sequence is TGTGCCAGCAGCTCCCGCCGACTGGGACAGTACGACTCCTACGAGCAGTACTTC. It yields the protein CASSSRRLGQYDSYEQYF.

The chain couples TRBV5-1 to TRBJ1-2; 10 bases map to TRBD1. CDR1 and CDR2 (germline): SGHRS, YFSETQ. The CDR3 runs 16 residues. Losses at the gene ends were 0 bases for V and 3 bases for J; bases not matched to a gene: 5. The CDR3 bases are TGCGCCAGCAGCTTGGTAATCGGACAGGGGGACTATGGCTACACCTTC. Protein product: CASSLVIGQGDYGYTF.

The table lists this clonotype with a few counts. The rearrangement joins TRBV3-1 to TRBJ1-1; 8 nucleotides align to TRBD1. This CDR3 contains 13 residues. The germline gives CDR1 LGHDT, CDR2 YNNKEL (reference sequence). V was clipped by 2 bases and J by 6 bases; unmatched bases: 2. The CDR3 region is CASSQQGASEAFF. The CDR3 bases are TGTGCCAGCAGCCAACAGGGGGCCTCTGAAGCTTTCTTT.

This clonotype was seen a handful of times. This chain joins TRBV7-8 and TRBJ1-2; weak D call: TRBD1 (5 bases). CDR1 is SGHVS and CDR2 is FQNEAQ in the germline V gene. Trimming removed 5 bases from V and 8 bases from J, with 21 bases in between. The length of the CDR3 is 15 residues. CDR3 region: CASSPRGDGTAGYTF. CDR3 in DNA: TGTGCCAGCAGCCCCCGGGGGGACGGCACCGCGGGCTACACCTTC.